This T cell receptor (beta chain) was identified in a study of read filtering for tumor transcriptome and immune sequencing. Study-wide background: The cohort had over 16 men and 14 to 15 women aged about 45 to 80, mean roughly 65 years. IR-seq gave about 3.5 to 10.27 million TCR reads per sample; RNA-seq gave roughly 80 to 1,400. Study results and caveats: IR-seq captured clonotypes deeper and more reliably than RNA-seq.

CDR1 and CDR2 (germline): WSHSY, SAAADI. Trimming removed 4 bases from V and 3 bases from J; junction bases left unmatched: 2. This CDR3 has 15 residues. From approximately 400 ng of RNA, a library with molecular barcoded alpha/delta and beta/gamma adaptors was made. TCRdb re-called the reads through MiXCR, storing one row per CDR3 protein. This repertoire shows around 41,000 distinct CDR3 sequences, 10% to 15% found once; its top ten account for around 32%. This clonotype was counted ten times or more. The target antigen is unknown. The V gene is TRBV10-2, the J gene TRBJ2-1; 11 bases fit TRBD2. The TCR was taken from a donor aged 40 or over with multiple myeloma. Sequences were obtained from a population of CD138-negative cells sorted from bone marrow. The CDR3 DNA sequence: TGCGCCAGCAGTGTTACTAGCGGGGGCTACAATGAGCAGTTCTTC. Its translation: CASSVTSGGYNEQFF.